This entry describes one TCR beta chain. Its antigen is unknown. Base qualities were left out, and no much larger clone turns up one base away. TCRbeta CDR3 regions were amplified from genomic DNA by means of the immunoSEQ Assay, a bias-controlled multiplex PCR. The original pipeline was this. Nucleated cell counts per sample were estimated from amplification of reference gene primers within the assay. Sequence reads were collapsed and filtered to measure the absolute abundance of every unique TCRbeta CDR3 rearrangement. For each sample, productive Simpson clonality was calculated as the square root of Simpson's diversity index over productive rearrangements. What TCRdb holds here is the immuneACCESS table cut down to in-frame rearrangements. Part of the clones is not present; checked against another copy, under half of the missing clones reflect an unresolved V gene, and the others are unexplained. The V and J calls and the clone size are those of that table, but D and trimming were determined from the DNA. The sample profile shows tens of thousands of clones; 85% of them were found once. The top ten clones comprise 2.5% to 3.5% of the sample.

The data are from a study of blood T cell repertoires in COVID-19 (dated by TCRdb to about 2020). Looking at the study overall: Collaborator samples came from the United States, Italy and Spain and covered acute and convalescent phases of COVID-19. The repertoires were made available in a free public database intended to serve as a resource for research on the immune response to SARS-CoV-2. Nearly every sample came with metadata listing a de-identified subject ID, COVID-19 status, age in years and sex. Where available, HLA class I and class II types were taken from metadata supplied by the sample provider and were not determined by assay-based typing. Samples came from the ongoing ImmuneRACE study (first 160 participants) plus 1,254 subjects from 6 global collaborators. The material from the prospective study consisted of cDNA or gDNA derived from T cells, B-cell-depleted T cells, or PBMCs. Subjects who had been exposed to COVID-19, were actively infected with it, or had recovered from it provided the deeply sampled blood TCRbeta repertoires that made up the dataset. Here is what the overall study found, with its caveats: Clinical and demographic metadata were provided uncurated, with the amount varying by source and participant.

The collaborating institutions used their own protocols to collect whole blood in K2EDTA tubes. For TCRbeta analysis, collaborator samples were shipped as frozen whole blood, as isolated PBMCs, or as DNA extracted from either sample type. Sample: peripheral blood. The TCR originated in a man older than 75 with acute or convalescent COVID-19.

The DNA is TGTGCCACCAGTGAACTGACAGGGGGCCCACTCTCTGGAAACACCATATATTTT. It encodes CATSELTGGPLSGNTIYF. The chain is encoded by TRBV24-1 joined to TRBJ1-3; a stretch of 10 junction bases matches TRBD1. Its CDR3 holds 18 amino acids, cysteine through phenylalanine. The kept DNA is CDR3 alone, 54 bases in frame from the first base. V ends up 4 bases short and J 0 bases short, with an unmatched junction base count of 8. CDR1 KGHDR and CDR2 SFDVKD are derived from the germline V gene.